These 5 T cell receptor beta chains came from one sample sequenced in a study of blood T cell repertoires in COVID-19. The repertoire was sequenced with immunoSEQ multiplex PCR; TCRdb's copy has only in-frame clones and lacks some. The table has 250,000 or so clones, 86% seen once. The sequencing input was peripheral blood. These receptor sequences come from a young woman with active or convalescent COVID-19.

V is TRBV3-1 (or the pseudogene TRBV3-2) and J is TRBJ1-4, with 8 bases identical to TRBD1. CDR1 is LGHDT, CDR2 YNNKEL, per germline (reference sequence). The CDR3 contains 17 residues. V lost 2 bases to trimming and J lost 3 bases; unmatched junction nucleotides: 8. The CDR3 protein is CASSQIRQGRSNEKLFF. The CDR3 DNA reads TGTGCCAGCAGCCAAATCCGACAGGGGAGATCTAATGAAAAACTGTTTTTT.

The J gene is TRBJ2-3, the V gene TRBV6-1, with TRBD1 matching 7 bases. This CDR3 spans 15 amino acids. CDR1 is MNHNS, CDR2 SASEGT, per germline. The V gene end was trimmed by 8 bases and the J gene end by 4 bases; junction bases not matched to a gene: 12. The CDR3 protein is CASGLPRTGPDTQYF. The CDR3, as DNA: TGTGCCAGCGGATTGCCACGGACAGGCCCAGATACGCAGTATTTT.

The genes are TRBV28 and TRBJ2-7, with TRBD1 matching 7 bases. CDR3 length: 14 amino acids. Per the germline V gene, CDR1 is MDHEN and CDR2 is SYDVKM. Losses at the gene ends were 11 bases for V and 3 bases for J; bases not matched to a gene: 13. The CDR3, as DNA: TGTGCCTGCTCAGCCCGGGACAGTTACTACGAGCAGTACTTC. Its translation: CACSARDSYYEQYF.

The V gene is TRBV28, the J gene TRBJ2-5; D is perhaps TRBD1 (5 bases). The germline gives CDR1 MDHEN, CDR2 SYDVKM. The CDR3 runs to 12 residues. The germline V and J ends were trimmed by 8 bases and 4 bases, with 11 bases remaining between them. In DNA form, the CDR3 reads TGTGCCAGCCTGGGGCAATTAGAGACCCAGTACTTC. Its protein product is CASLGQLETQYF.

Regarding this clone: This sample also contains other DNA sequences that code for the same CDR3. The rearrangement joins TRBV19 to TRBJ1-5, with 11 bases fitting TRBD1. Germline lookup yields CDR1 LNHDA and CDR2 SQIVND (reference sequence). The CDR3 has 15 residues. V lost 1 base to trimming and J lost 6 bases; unmatched junction nucleotides: 2. The CDR3 DNA reads TGTGCCAGTAGTATAGGGACAGGGGGCGGTCAGCCCCAGCATTTT. This encodes CASSIGTGGGQPQHF.